This T cell receptor (beta chain) was identified during a study of beta chain features in type 1 diabetes. As every portion of the isolated RNA was reverse transcribed, the sequencing read expressed TCRB transcripts. The data were produced by immunoSEQ multiplex PCR, yet TCRdb's version contains in-frame clones alone and is incomplete. The sample contains about 140,000 clones, 6.9% of which appear only once. Findings and caveats of the study: Junctions at VDJ sites from type 1 diabetes patients had fewer insertions and more deletions.

As to this clone: The antigen is undetermined.

Germline V gives CDR1 SGHDT, CDR2 YYEEEE. Germline trimming cut 0 bases from V and 4 bases from J; bases unmatched to any gene: 12. The CDR3 length is 18 residues. The rearrangement joins TRBV5-6 to TRBJ2-1, with 8 bases matching TRBD2. The receptor comes from a woman aged 30 to 39 in good health. Sequenced material: central memory CD4+ T cells from blood. In DNA form, the CDR3 reads TGTGCCAGCAGCTTGGGGCCCCCTAGCGGGCGTTGGTACAATGAGCAGTTCTTC. The encoded protein is CASSLGPPSGRWYNEQFF.